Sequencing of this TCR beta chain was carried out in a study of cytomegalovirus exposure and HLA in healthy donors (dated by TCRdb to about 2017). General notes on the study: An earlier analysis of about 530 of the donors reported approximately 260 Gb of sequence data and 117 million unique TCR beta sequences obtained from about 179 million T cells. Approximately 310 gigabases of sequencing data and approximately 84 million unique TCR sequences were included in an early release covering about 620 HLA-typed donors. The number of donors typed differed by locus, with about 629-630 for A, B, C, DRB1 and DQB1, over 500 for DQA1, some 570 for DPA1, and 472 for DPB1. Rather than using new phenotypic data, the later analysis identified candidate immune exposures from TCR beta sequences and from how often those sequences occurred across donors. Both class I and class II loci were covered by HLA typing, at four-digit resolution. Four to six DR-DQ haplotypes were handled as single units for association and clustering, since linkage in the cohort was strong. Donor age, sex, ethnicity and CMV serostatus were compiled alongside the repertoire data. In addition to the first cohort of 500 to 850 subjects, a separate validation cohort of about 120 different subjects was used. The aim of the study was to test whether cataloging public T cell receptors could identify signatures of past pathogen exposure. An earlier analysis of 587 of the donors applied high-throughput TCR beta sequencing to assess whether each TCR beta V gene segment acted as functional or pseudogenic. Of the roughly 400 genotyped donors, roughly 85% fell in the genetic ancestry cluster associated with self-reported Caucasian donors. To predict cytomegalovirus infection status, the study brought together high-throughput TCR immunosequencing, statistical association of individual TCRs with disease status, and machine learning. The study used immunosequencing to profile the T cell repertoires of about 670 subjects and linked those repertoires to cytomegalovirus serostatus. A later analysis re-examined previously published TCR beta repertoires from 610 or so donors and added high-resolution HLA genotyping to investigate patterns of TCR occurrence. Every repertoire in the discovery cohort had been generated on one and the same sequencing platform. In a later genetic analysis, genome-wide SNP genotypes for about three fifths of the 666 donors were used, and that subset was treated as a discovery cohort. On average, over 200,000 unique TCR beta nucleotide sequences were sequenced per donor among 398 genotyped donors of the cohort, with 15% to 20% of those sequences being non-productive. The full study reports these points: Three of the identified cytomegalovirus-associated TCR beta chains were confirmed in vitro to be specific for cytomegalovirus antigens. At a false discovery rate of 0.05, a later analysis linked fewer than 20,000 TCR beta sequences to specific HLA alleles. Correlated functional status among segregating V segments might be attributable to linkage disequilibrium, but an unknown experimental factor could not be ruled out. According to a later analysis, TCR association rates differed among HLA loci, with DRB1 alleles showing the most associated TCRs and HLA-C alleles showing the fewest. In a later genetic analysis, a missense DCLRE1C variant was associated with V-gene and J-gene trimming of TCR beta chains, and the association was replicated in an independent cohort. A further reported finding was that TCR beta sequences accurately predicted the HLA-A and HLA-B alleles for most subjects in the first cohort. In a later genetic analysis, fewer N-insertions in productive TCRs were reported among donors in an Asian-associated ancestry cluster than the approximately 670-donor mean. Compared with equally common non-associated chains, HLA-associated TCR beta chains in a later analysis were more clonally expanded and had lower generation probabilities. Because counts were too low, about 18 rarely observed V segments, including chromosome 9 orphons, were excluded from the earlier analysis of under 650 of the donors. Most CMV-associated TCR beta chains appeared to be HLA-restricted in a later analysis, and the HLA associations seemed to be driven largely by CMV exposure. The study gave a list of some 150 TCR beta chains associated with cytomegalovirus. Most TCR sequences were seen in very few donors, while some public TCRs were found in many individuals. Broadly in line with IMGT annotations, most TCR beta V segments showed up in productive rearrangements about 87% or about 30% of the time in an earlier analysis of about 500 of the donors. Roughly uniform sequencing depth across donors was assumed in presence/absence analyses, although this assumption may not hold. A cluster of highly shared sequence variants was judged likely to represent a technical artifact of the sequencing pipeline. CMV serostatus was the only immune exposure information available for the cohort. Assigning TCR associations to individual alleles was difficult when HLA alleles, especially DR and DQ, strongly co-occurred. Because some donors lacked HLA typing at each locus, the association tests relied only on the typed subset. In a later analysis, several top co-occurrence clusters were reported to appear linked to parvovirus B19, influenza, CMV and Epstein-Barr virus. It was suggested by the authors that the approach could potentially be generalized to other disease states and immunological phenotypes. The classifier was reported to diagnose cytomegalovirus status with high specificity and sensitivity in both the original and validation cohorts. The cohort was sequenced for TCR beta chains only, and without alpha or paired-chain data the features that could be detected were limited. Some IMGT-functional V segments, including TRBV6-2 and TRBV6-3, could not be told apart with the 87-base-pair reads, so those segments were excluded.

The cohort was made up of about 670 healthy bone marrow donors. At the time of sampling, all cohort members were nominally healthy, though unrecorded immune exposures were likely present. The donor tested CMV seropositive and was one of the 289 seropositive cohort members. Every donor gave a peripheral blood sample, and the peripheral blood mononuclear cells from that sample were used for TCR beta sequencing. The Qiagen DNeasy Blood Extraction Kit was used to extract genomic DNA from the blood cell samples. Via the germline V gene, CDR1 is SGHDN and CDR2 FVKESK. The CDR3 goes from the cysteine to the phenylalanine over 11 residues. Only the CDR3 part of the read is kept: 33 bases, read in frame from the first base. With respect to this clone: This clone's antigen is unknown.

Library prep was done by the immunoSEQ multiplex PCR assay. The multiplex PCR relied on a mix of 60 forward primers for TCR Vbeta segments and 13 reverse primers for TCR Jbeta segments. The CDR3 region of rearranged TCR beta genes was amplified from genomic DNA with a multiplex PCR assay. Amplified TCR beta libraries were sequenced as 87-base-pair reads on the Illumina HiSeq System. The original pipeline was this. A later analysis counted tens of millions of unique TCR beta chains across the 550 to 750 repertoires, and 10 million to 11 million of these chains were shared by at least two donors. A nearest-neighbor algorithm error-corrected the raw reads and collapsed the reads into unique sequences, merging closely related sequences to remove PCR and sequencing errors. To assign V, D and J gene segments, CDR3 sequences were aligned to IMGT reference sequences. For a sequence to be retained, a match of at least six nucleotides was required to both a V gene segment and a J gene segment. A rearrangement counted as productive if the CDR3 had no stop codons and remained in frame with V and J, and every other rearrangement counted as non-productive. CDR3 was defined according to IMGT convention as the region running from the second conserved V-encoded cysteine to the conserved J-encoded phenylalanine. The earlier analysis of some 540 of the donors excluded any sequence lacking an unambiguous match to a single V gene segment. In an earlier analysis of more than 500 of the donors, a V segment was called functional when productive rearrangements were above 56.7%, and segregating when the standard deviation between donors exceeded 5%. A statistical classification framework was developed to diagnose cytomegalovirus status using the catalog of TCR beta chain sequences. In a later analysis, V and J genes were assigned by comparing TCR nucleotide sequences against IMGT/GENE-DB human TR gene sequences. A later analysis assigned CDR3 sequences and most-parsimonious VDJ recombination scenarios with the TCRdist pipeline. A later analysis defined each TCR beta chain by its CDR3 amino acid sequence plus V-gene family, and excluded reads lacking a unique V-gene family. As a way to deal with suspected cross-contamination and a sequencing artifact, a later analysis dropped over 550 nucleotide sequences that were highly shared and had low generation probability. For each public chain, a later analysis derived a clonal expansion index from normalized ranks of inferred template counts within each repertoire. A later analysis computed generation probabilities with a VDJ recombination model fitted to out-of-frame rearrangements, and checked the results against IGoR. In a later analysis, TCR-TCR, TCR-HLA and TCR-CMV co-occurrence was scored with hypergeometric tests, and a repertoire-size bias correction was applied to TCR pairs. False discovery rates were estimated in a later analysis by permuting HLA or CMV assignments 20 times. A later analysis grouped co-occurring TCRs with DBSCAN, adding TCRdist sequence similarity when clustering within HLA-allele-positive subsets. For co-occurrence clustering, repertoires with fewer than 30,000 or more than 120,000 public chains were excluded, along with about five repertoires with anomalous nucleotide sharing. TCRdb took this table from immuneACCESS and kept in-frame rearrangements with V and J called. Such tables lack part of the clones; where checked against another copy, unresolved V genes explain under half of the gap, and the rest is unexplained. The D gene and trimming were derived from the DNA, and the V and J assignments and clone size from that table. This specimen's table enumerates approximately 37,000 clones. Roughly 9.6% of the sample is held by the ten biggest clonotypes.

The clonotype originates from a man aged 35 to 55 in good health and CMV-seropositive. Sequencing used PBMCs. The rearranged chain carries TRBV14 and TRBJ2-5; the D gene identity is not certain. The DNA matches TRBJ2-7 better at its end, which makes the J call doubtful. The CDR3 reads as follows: CASSQIYEQYF. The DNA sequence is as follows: TGTGCCAGCAGCCAAATATACGAGCAGTACTTC.